Listed below are T cell receptor beta chains from one sample, sequenced in a study of OX40 agonist ivuxolimab in advanced cancers. TCRdb's table, derived via immunoSEQ multiplex PCR, lists solely in-frame clones and lacks some. This sample has more than 55,000 clones, with around 77% found just once. This material consisted of CD4+ or CD8+ T cells sorted from blood, taken in a trial of the OX40 agonist ivuxolimab. The receptors derive from an adult with an advanced solid tumor such as melanoma, head and neck, liver or kidney cancer. Both conserved end residues are part of each CDR3. Size is omitted from some rows. Given values are once, few, many or a class for expanded clones.

>once|TRBV6-5
CASSSDRVNQPQHF
>-|TRBV18
CASSGTSGILTYEQYF
>-|TRBV19
CASSTTAGQSNSPLHF
>-|TRBV9
CASSDDSGVRLFF
>few|TRBV6-4
CASRDTSRGTEAFF
>-|TRBV7-9
CASSLEDLSYEQYF
>-|TRBV30
CAWSVPLAGATYEQYF
>-|TRBV4-3
CASSQGRDVYEQYF
>-|TRBV4-1
CASSQDWDQPQHF
>-|TRBV7-3
CASSLNGLAGSQYF
>once|TRBV4-2
CASTRTGNTGELFF
>once|TRBV20-1
CSAHANYGYTF
>-|TRBV19
CASSIPGNQPQHF
>-|TRBV7-6
CASSLGVRSGEQYF
>-|TRBV11-2
CASSLGVPSNYGYTF
>-|TRBV2
CASSRRNNEKLFF
>-|TRBV19
CASRKGGVRIEKLFF
>many|TRBV7-6
CASSPAVLGRYTGELFF
>once|TRBV18
CASSSMTLGGQETQYF
>-|TRBV10-2
CASSWAIPSILAKNIQYF
>-|TRBV7-9
CASSLRESTEAFF
>-|TRBV5-1
CASSLERGETQYF
>-|TRBV6-5
CASSYLSGSRTDTQYF